Listed here are 25 T cell receptor beta chains from one sample, sequenced in a study of cytotoxic CD8 clonotypes in ibrutinib-treated CLL. Repertoires were generated with immunoSEQ multiplex PCR, while TCRdb's copy carries only in-frame clones and drops some. The sample shows some 200,000 clones, roughly three quarters of them seen only once. The sample here was PBMCs, taken after 12 months of ibrutinib treatment. These receptors all come from a human donor with chronic lymphocytic leukemia.

The chain has TRBV6-5 and TRBJ1-4; TRBD1 matches at 8 bases. Unmatched junction bases numbered 12, after V lost 8 bases and J lost 7 bases. The CDR3 length is 15 residues. Germline V gene sequence: CDR1 MNHEY, CDR2 SVGAGI. CDR3 coding DNA: TGTGCCAGCTGGACGGGGACAGGTGGTGGTGAAAAACTGTTTTTT. Amino acids: CASWTGTGGGEKLFF.

The J gene is TRBJ1-5, the V gene TRBV5-4, with a possible D match to TRBD1 (6 bases). This CDR3 comprises 15 residues. From germline, CDR1 is SGHNT and CDR2 YYREEE (reference sequence). V lost 4 bases, J lost 1 base, and 12 bases lay in between. CDR3 in DNA: TGTGCCAGCAGCATGGGGGGGCACAGCAATCAGCCCCAGCATTTT. This sequence encodes CASSMGGHSNQPQHF.

Remarks on this clone: At one end the junction does not follow the germline gene, possibly because of a read error. The chain employs TRBV6-1 and TRBJ1-4; no clear D. Germline CDR1 reads MNHNS; CDR2 reads SASEGT. This CDR3 spans 15 amino acids. The CDR3 DNA reads as TGTGCCAGCATTGAATTAAGGGCATCGTATGAAAAACTGTTTTTT. This encodes CASIELRASYEKLFF.

This clone was recorded once. This sequence joins TRBV7-9 and TRBJ1-2, with no clear D. From germline, CDR1 is SEHNR and CDR2 FQNEAQ (reference sequence). The CDR3 totals 13 residues. With 7 bases removed from V and 2 bases from J, the gap between germline ends came to 11 bases. The CDR3, as DNA: TGTGCCAGCACCAACGCCGGGAACTATGGCTACACCTTC. Translated, it gives CASTNAGNYGYTF.

The rearrangement joins TRBV2 to TRBJ1-2; 9 bases are a match to TRBD1. CDR1 is SNHLY and CDR2 is FYNNEI in the germline V gene. The CDR3 runs 15 residues. J gave up 12 bases and V 4 bases, and 15 bases lay outside the gene matches. The CDR3 loop is CASSAQLDRGRADTF. The CDR3 DNA reads TGTGCCAGCAGTGCACAATTGGACAGGGGAAGGGCAGACACCTTC.

This clone was detected once. V gene TRBV7-3 combines with J gene TRBJ1-6, with D tentatively TRBD1 (6 bases). The CDR3 is 18 residues long. With 5 bases removed from V and 2 bases from J, the gap between germline ends came to 19 bases. The germline V gene has CDR1 SGHTA and CDR2 FQGTGA. The CDR3 coding sequence is TGTGCCAGCAGCATACAGGGTCCCGGGGAGACCTATAATTCACCCCTCCACTTT. It translates to CASSIQGPGETYNSPLHF.

The chain is built from TRBV6-6 and TRBJ2-1; 15 bases align to TRBD2. The germline CDR1 and CDR2 sequences are MNHNY and SVGAGI (reference sequence). V was clipped by 4 bases and J by 3 bases; unmatched bases: 1. The CDR3 has 16 residues. The CDR3, as DNA: TGTGCCAGCAGTTCGGGACTAGCGGGGGGCTACAATGAGCAGTTCTTC. This sequence encodes CASSSGLAGGYNEQFF.

J is TRBJ1-2 and V is TRBV4-2, with D perhaps matching TRBD1 (5 bases). The CDR3 spans 13 residues. Trimming stripped 4 bases from V and 2 bases from J, with 8 bases between. From germline, CDR1 is LGHNA and CDR2 YNFKEQ. The CDR3 is CASSPGDNYGYTF. The DNA for the CDR3 is TGTGCCAGCAGCCCGGGGGACAACTATGGCTACACCTTC.

V is TRBV28 and J is TRBJ2-7; D may be TRBD1 or TRBD2 (5 bases each). The CDR3 is 15 amino acids. Germline V gives CDR1 MDHEN, CDR2 SYDVKM. Trimming shortened V by 2 bases and J by 5 bases, and 16 bases separated the two germline ends. This CDR3 reads CASSLQSNGANEQYF. CDR3 in DNA: TGTGCCAGCAGTTTACAGAGCAACGGGGCGAACGAGCAGTACTTC.

The rearrangement links TRBV12-2 to TRBJ2-7; the table's D call TRBD2 went unverified against the DNA. TRBV12-2 is recorded as a pseudogene. CDR3 length: 15 amino acids. The CDR3 region is CASRRGLAGVDEQYF. CDR3 bases: TGTGCAAGTCGCCGCGGACTAGCGGGGGTCGACGAGCAGTACTTC.

V and J are TRBV29-1 and TRBJ2-7, with TRBD2 matching 7 bases. Germline-derived CDR1 and CDR2 are SQVTM and ANQGSEA. This CDR3 contains 13 residues. Trimming cost V 6 bases and J 5 bases; bases outside gene matches: 10. Here the CDR3 reads CSVGGVVRNEQYF. CDR3 bases: TGCAGCGTGGGGGGGGTAGTACGTAACGAGCAGTACTTC.

The chain's CDR3 is CASLRAGGSATGELFF. The CDR3 coding sequence is TGTGCCAGCCTGCGGGCGGGAGGGTCGGCTACCGGGGAGCTGTTTTTT. V is TRBV7-3 and J is TRBJ2-2, with 9 bases aligning to TRBD2. The ends lost 8 bases at V and 5 bases at J; junction bases unmatched: 12. Per germline, CDR1 SGHTA and CDR2 FQGTGA. The CDR3 is 16 residues long.

This clone was recorded a few times. Additional DNA sequences in this sample encode the identical CDR3. The rearrangement uses TRBV5-1 and TRBJ1-2, with D uncertain. V gave up 3 bases and J gave up 5 bases, with 8 bases separating them. This CDR3 has 12 amino acids. Germline assignment: CDR1 SGHRS and CDR2 YFSETQ. CDR3 amino acids: CASSSSNYGYTF. Written as DNA, the CDR3 is TGCGCCAGCAGCTCTTCGAATTATGGCTACACCTTC.

The chain employs TRBV7-2 and TRBJ2-1, with 8 bases identical to TRBD2. J was trimmed by 6 bases and V by 3 bases; bases with no gene match: 7. The germline V gene encodes CDR1 SGHTA and CDR2 FQGNSA. The CDR3 runs 15 residues. The CDR3 loop is CASSFRLAGSNEQFF. The CDR3 DNA sequence: TGTGCCAGCAGCTTTCGCCTAGCGGGTTCCAATGAGCAGTTCTTC.

This clone was counted a few times. This chain links TRBV2 with TRBJ2-7, with 7 bases lining up with TRBD1. CDR1 and CDR2 (germline): SNHLY, FYNNEI. The CDR3 consists of 15 residues. The V gene end was trimmed by 1 base and the J gene end by 4 bases; junction bases not matched to a gene: 7. This CDR3 is CASSEVAVRGYEQYF. Written as DNA, the CDR3 is TGTGCCAGCAGTGAAGTGGCGGTCAGGGGGTACGAGCAGTACTTC.

This sequence joins TRBV6-6 and TRBJ2-7, with 7 nucleotides matching TRBD1. CDR1 is MNHNY, CDR2 SVGAGI, per germline (reference sequence). With V trimmed by 2 bases and J by 4 bases, 2 bases remained unmatched. CDR3 size: 13 residues. This chain's CDR3 is CASSYKQGYEQYF. CDR3 in DNA: TGTGCCAGCAGTTACAAACAGGGGTACGAGCAGTACTTC.

The chain joins TRBV29-1 to TRBJ1-4, with 8 bases aligning to TRBD1. The CDR3 is 19 amino acids. Looked up from germline, CDR1 is SQVTM and CDR2 is ANQGSEA. V was clipped by 0 bases and J by 1 base; unmatched bases: 13. The CDR3: CSVEDPRTGRLGTNEKLFF. The CDR3, as DNA: TGCAGCGTTGAAGATCCGAGGACAGGGAGGCTGGGAACTAATGAAAAACTGTTTTTT.

The chain is built from TRBV19 and TRBJ1-1, with D maybe TRBD1 (6 bases). The CDR3 extends over 15 amino acids. The germline V gene has CDR1 LNHDA and CDR2 SQIVND (reference sequence). The germline V and J ends were trimmed by 6 bases and 4 bases, with 18 bases remaining between them. The CDR3 coding sequence is TGTGCCAGTAGGACTTCAGGGGCGGTAGGCACTGAAGCTTTCTTT. It translates to CASRTSGAVGTEAFF. Filled out from reference TRBV19 and TRBJ1-1, the complete variable domain reads DGGITQSPKYLFRKEGQNVTLSCEQNLNHDAMYWYRQDPGQGLRLIYYSQIVNDFQKGDIAEGYSVSREKKESFPLTVTSAQKNPTAFYLCASRTSGAVGTEAFFGQGTRLTVV.

This chain joins TRBV7-2 and TRBJ1-2; a possible D gene is TRBD1 (6 bases). This CDR3 comprises 15 residues. V gave up 1 base and J gave up 4 bases, with 13 bases separating them. The germline CDR1 and CDR2 sequences are SGHTA and FQGNSA. CDR3 sequence reads: CASSLVREGVYGYTF. CDR3 nucleotide sequence: TGTGCCAGCAGCTTAGTGAGGGAGGGGGTCTATGGCTACACCTTC.

The rearrangement joins TRBV11-1 to TRBJ1-1, with D possibly being TRBD1 (5 bases). The CDR3 spans 15 residues. With 1 base removed from V and 5 bases from J, the gap between germline ends came to 14 bases. The V gene's germline CDR1 is SGHAT and CDR2 FQDESV (reference sequence). The CDR3 loop reads CASSLDAHRGTEAFF. CDR3 nucleotide sequence: TGTGCCAGCAGCTTAGATGCCCATCGGGGGACTGAAGCTTTCTTT.

This sequence joins TRBV19 and TRBJ2-1; D gene uncertain. Germline V gene lookup returns CDR1 LNHDA and CDR2 SQIVND (reference sequence). The CDR3 runs 13 residues. Trimming removed 8 bases from V and 3 bases from J, with 11 bases in between. CDR3 in amino acids: CASCDTLYNEQFF. CDR3 DNA: TGTGCCAGTTGTGACACCCTCTACAATGAGCAGTTCTTC.

The chain uses TRBV28 and TRBJ2-5, with 10 bases that match TRBD2. The germline CDR1 and CDR2 sequences are MDHEN and SYDVKM. The CDR3 contains 19 residues. The V and J ends lost 3 bases and 5 bases, in that order; junction bases with no gene match: 18. The DNA of the CDR3 is TGTGCCAGCAGTTTTCCCTTGAAGAGCGGGAGGGCCTGGGGGGAGACCCAGTACTTC. It is translated as CASSFPLKSGRAWGETQYF.

This chain uses TRBV4-2 with TRBJ2-3, with 10 bases fitting TRBD2. The CDR3 loop spans 17 amino acids. Trimming cost V 6 bases and J 7 bases; bases outside gene matches: 16. Germline CDR1 is LGHNA and CDR2 is YNFKEQ. The CDR3 nucleotides are TGTGCCAGCAGAGAAACCGGGACTAGCGACCGAGTTAATACGCAGTATTTT. It encodes CASRETGTSDRVNTQYF.

The V and J genes are TRBV7-6 and TRBJ2-1; 7 nucleotides match TRBD1. Germline assignment: CDR1 SGHVS and CDR2 FNYEAQ. CDR3 length: 17 amino acids. V lost 4 bases, J lost 7 bases, and 16 bases stayed unmatched. CDR3 DNA: TGTGCCAGCAGCTCCTACAGGGGTGTCGGTATTATGAATGAGCAGTTCTTC. Translation gives CASSSYRGVGIMNEQFF.

The V and J genes are TRBV27 and TRBJ1-1, with D maybe TRBD1 (5 bases). The CDR3 runs 16 residues. Trimming shortened V by 2 bases and J by 3 bases, and 16 bases separated the two germline ends. CDR1 and CDR2 from the germline V gene are MNHEY and SMNVEV (reference sequence). The CDR3 DNA sequence: TGTGCCAGCAGTTTAATAGCGTCTGGGGGTGACACTGAAGCTTTCTTT. This translates into CASSLIASGGDTEAFF.